A selection of T cell receptor beta chains follows, all from one sample in a study of T cells after yellow fever vaccination. One entry per CDR3 protein, called by TCRdb with MiXCR from the 5' RACE reads. The sample records about 220,000 distinct CDR3 sequences, more than 3% being singletons. Sequencing was performed on CD4+ T cells sorted from PBMCs, taken 10 days after the yellow fever booster vaccination. The origin of the receptors is a man aged 18-30 years who received the YFV17D yellow fever vaccine. CDR3s leave out the opening cysteine and the closing phenylalanine or tryptophan. Rows may omit the clone size; those that give it use once, few, many or a size class.

TRBV4-1	few	ASSQPTDWNYTIY
TRBV7-9	many	ASSLAGVTTEAF
TRBV7-2	many	ASSLAPRGAVKTQY
TRBV11-2	many	ASSLGRGERGTQY
TRBV7-2	-	ASSSGVRLYEQY
TRBV29-1	many	SVEGGRSYNEQF
TRBV24-1	few	ATAGGHHNTGELF
TRBV5-1	many	ASSLGWGSTDTQY
TRBV20-1	many	SAVASLADTQY
TRBV4-2	few	ASSQGDRGAF
TRBV20-1	many	SAPADKNYGYT
TRBV9	-	ASSVGVDSRLEAF
TRBV4-3	many	ASSQEWGGLGETQY
TRBV6-1	many	ASSVSRTASGNTIY
TRBV7-3	many	ASSHPRGSAF
TRBV9	few	ASSVDRGYQPQH
TRBV5-1	many	ASSLVGQANTEAF
TRBV7-9	many	ASSLGRGSNQPQH
TRBV5-1	many	ASSLDRGGLQQF
TRBV29-1	few	SVGWVSSEQF
TRBV5-4	few	ASSGDRGQTEAF
TRBV18	many	ASSRDTGNTIY
TRBV5-1	many	ASSGNRDYNEQF
TRBV18	many	ASSPPQSGYSNQPQH
TRBV14	few	ASSPYPFRGRGTDTQY
TRBV6-6	-	ASSYVVSARCT
TRBV20-1	few	SARDQVDEQY
TRBV25-1	-	ASSGWDRRDYNEQF
TRBV5-1	few	ASSPDRTTFYGYT
TRBV25-1	few	ASSEGGTGKNIQY
TRBV20-1	many	SADSGGAREQY
TRBV7-2	many	ASSIGTVPGELF
TRBV11-2	few	ASSTSTGELF
TRBV2	-	ASRLRTGNTGELF
TRBV2	-	ASRGEGYTEAF
TRBV29-1	-	SVGEMGDSPLH
TRBV29-1	-	SVRGITQSTDTQY
TRBV7-8	many	ASSAWTGARTIY
TRBV20-1	many	SASREGGANVLT
TRBV10-3	many	AISGSFNEQF
TRBV18	-	ASSPGRGNEKLF
TRBV5-1	many	ASSLAIRVAETQY
TRBV4-2	-	ASSQDTGPTDTQY
TRBV11-1	-	ASSLVPGEPQH
TRBV20-1	few	SANRGRQPQH
TRBV5-6	many	ASSFHGFGTEAF
TRBV9	-	ASSPQGSRYQETQY
TRBV10-3	few	AISDLAAALNEQF
TRBV5-5	many	ASSVLTPSTDTQY
TRBV7-6	many	ASSLAWGLGGELF
TRBV5-4	many	ASSLSGDTQY
TRBV27	-	ASSKRLAGFNEQF
TRBV4-2	-	ASSQDFNQPQH